The 20 T cell receptor beta chains below were found in one sample sequenced in a study of blood T cell repertoires in COVID-19. Produced via immunoSEQ multiplex PCR; TCRdb's table is partial and in-frame only. The data contain approximately 410,000 clones, 80% to 90% of them singletons. Sample: peripheral blood. These receptors were obtained from a woman in her 30s with active or convalescent COVID-19.

This chain links TRBV30 with TRBJ1-6; no clear D gene. Germline V gives CDR1 GTSNPN, CDR2 SVGIG (reference sequence). CDR3 length: 15 amino acids. Between the trimmed V and J ends, which lost 6 bases and 7 bases, there was a span of 19 bases. The CDR3 sequence: CACKQSVSFNSPLHF. The CDR3 nucleotides read TGTGCCTGTAAACAGTCAGTCTCATTCAATTCACCCCTCCACTTT.

The chain employs TRBV2 and TRBJ1-4; no reliable D call. The CDR3 is 13 amino acids. V was shortened by 2 bases and J by 8 bases, with 9 bases between the two germline ends. CDR1 and CDR2 (germline): SNHLY, FYNNEI. CDR3 DNA: TGTGCCAGCAGTGAAATCCCCGGGGAAAAACTGTTTTTT. Encoded protein: CASSEIPGEKLFF. The full variable domain, with the rest looked up from reference TRBV2 and TRBJ1-4, is EPEVTQTPSHQVTQMGQEVILRCVPISNHLYFYWYRQILGQKVEFLVSFYNNEISEKSEIFDDQFSVERPDGSNFTLKIRSTKLEDSAMYFCASSEIPGEKLFFGSGTQLSVL.

The chain carries TRBV4-1 and TRBJ2-7; the match to TRBD1 covers 8 bases. The CDR3 runs to 14 residues. The V and J ends lost 5 bases and 2 bases, in that order; junction bases with no gene match: 5. The germline gives CDR1 MGHRA, CDR2 YSYEKL. The CDR3 region is CASSSDRGTYEQYF. The CDR3 coding sequence is TGCGCCAGCAGCTCTGACAGGGGAACCTACGAGCAGTACTTC.

The chain combines TRBV3-1 (or the pseudogene TRBV3-2) with TRBJ1-2, with D possibly being TRBD1 (5 bases). V was clipped by 0 bases and J by 8 bases, with 19 bases between them. In germline, CDR1 is LGHDT, CDR2 YNNKEL (reference sequence). The CDR3 is 16 amino acids. CDR3 nucleotide sequence: TGTGCCAGCAGCCAAGATCGGATCGCAGGGTTTGGAGGCTACACCTTC. Translation: CASSQDRIAGFGGYTF.

This clone came up a few times. V and J are TRBV5-4 and TRBJ2-3, with 7 bases lining up with TRBD2. The CDR3 runs 16 residues. After removal of 4 bases from V and 2 bases from J, the junction contained 10 bases not matched to a gene. Looked up from germline, CDR1 is SGHNT and CDR2 is YYREEE (reference sequence). The DNA of the CDR3 is TGTGCCAGCAGCCCGGGCGGCCTAGCGGCCACAGATACGCAGTATTTT. It yields the protein CASSPGGLAATDTQYF.

This CDR3 reads CASSPGDEGPQYF. The CDR3 nucleotides are TGTGCCAGCTCACCGGGTGATGAGGGTCCGCAGTACTTC. V usage is TRBV18 and J usage is TRBJ2-7; TRBD2 is a possible D gene (5 bases). CDR1 is KGHSH, CDR2 LQKENI, per germline. The CDR3 runs to 13 residues. The ends were cut back, 3 bases at V and 9 bases at J, with 15 bases in the middle.

This sequence joins TRBV2 and TRBJ2-2; tentatively, D is TRBD2 (6 bases). The V end was cut by 5 bases, the J end by 4 bases, with 14 bases between. CDR3 size: 15 residues. From germline, CDR1 is SNHLY and CDR2 FYNNEI. CDR3 coding DNA: TGTGCCAGCAGTCGTCTAGCGCCTCCCACCGGGGAGCTGTTTTTT. This encodes CASSRLAPPTGELFF. The entire variable domain, with the rest obtained from reference TRBV2 and TRBJ2-2, is as follows: EPEVTQTPSHQVTQMGQEVILRCVPISNHLYFYWYRQILGQKVEFLVSFYNNEISEKSEIFDDQFSVERPDGSNFTLKIRSTKLEDSAMYFCASSRLAPPTGELFFGEGSRLTVL.

This clone was counted once. CDR3: CASSPGQGPGEAFF. The CDR3 DNA is TGTGCCAGCTCTCCCGGACAGGGACCGGGTGAAGCTTTCTTT. The V call is TRBV18, the J call TRBJ1-1; 8 bases align to TRBD1. The ends lost 6 bases at V and 7 bases at J; junction bases unmatched: 10. CDR1 and CDR2 (germline): KGHSH, LQKENI. The CDR3 has 14 amino acids. Using reference TRBV18 and TRBJ1-1 for the parts outside the CDR3, the full variable domain is NAGVMQNPRHLVRRRGQEARLRCSPMKGHSHVYWYRQLPEEGLKFMVYLQKENIIDESGMPKERFSAEFPKEGPSILRIQQVVRGDSAAYFCASSPGQGPGEAFFGQGTRLTVV.

The gene calls are TRBV3-1 (or the pseudogene TRBV3-2) and TRBJ2-5, with D possibly matching TRBD1 (5 bases). Between the trimmed V and J ends, which lost 0 bases and 5 bases, there was a span of 7 bases. Germline V gene data show CDR1 as LGHDT and CDR2 as YNNKEL (reference sequence). The CDR3 runs to 13 residues. The CDR3 loop is CASSQEGLETQYF. CDR3 sequence (DNA): TGTGCCAGCAGCCAAGAGGGGCTGGAGACCCAGTACTTC.

Here the CDR3 reads CASSQGQGVYANEKLFF. The CDR3 DNA is TGCGCCAGCAGCCAGGGACAGGGGGTTTACGCTAATGAAAAACTGTTTTTT. The chain is built from TRBV5-1 and TRBJ1-4; 11 bases are shared with TRBD1. V lost 4 bases to trimming and J lost 3 bases; unmatched junction nucleotides: 8. This CDR3 is 17 amino acids long. Germline CDR1 reads SGHRS; CDR2 reads YFSETQ.

V gene TRBV11-3 combines with J gene TRBJ2-7; D is possibly TRBD1 (5 bases). V lost 0 bases to trimming and J lost 2 bases, with 14 bases between them. Germline values: CDR1 SGHNT, CDR2 YENEEA. The CDR3 consists of 16 residues. The CDR3 DNA reads TGTGCCAGCAGCTTAGATGGGGCAGTTGGGACCTACGAGCAGTACTTC. Translated, it gives CASSLDGAVGTYEQYF.

The V and J genes are TRBV27 and TRBJ1-2; no firm D call. Per the germline V gene, CDR1 is MNHEY and CDR2 is SMNVEV (reference sequence). CDR3 length: 13 amino acids. With 3 bases removed from V and 5 bases from J, the gap between germline ends came to 10 bases. CDR3 sequence: CASSFAADYGYTF. Here the CDR3 DNA reads TGTGCCAGCAGTTTTGCGGCCGATTATGGCTACACCTTC.

This chain links TRBV12-5 with TRBJ2-1, with D perhaps TRBD2 (6 bases). Germline V gives CDR1 LGHNT, CDR2 FRNRAP. The CDR3 totals 13 residues. The germline V and J ends were trimmed by 6 bases and 7 bases, with 13 bases remaining between them. The CDR3 nucleotides are TGTGCTAGTGGCCTGGGACTGTCGAATGAGCAGTTCTTC. It is translated as CASGLGLSNEQFF.

The chain links TRBV5-4 to TRBJ2-2; D perhaps matches TRBD1 (6 bases). The V gene's germline CDR1 is SGHNT and CDR2 YYREEE (reference sequence). V was pared by 0 bases and J by 1 base, with 10 bases between. CDR3 length: 16 amino acids. CDR3 amino acids: CASSLGSRGNTGELFF. As DNA, the CDR3 is TGTGCCAGCAGCTTGGGGAGCAGGGGGAACACCGGGGAGCTGTTTTTT.

V and J are TRBV4-2 and TRBJ1-1, with a weak D call TRBD1 (5 bases). There are 13 residues in the CDR3. The V end lost 1 base, the J end lost 7 bases, and 10 bases lay between the germline ends. Per the germline V gene, CDR1 is LGHNA and CDR2 is YNFKEQ. In DNA, the CDR3 is TGTGCCAGCAGCCAAGGCAGGGATAGTGAAGCTTTCTTT. It translates to CASSQGRDSEAFF.

The chain's CDR3 is CASRETGPLVSGYTF. The CDR3 nucleotides read TGTGCCAGCAGGGAGACAGGCCCACTAGTGAGCGGCTACACCTTC. The V gene is TRBV11-2, the J gene TRBJ1-2; weak D call: TRBD1 (6 bases). The V gene lost 6 bases and the J gene lost 8 bases, with 22 bases spanning the gap. The CDR3 length is 15 residues. Per germline, CDR1 SGHAT and CDR2 FQNNGV.

This chain uses TRBV5-6 with TRBJ1-5; 12 bases align to TRBD1. Looked up from germline, CDR1 is SGHDT and CDR2 is YYEEEE. Germline trimming cut 0 bases from V and 4 bases from J; bases unmatched to any gene: 8. The CDR3 has 18 amino acids. CDR3 DNA: TGTGCCAGCAGCTTGGGTGGGACAGGGGGCGGTTCGAATCAGCCCCAGCATTTT. This translates into CASSLGGTGGGSNQPQHF.

The J gene is TRBJ1-3, the V gene TRBV5-1; tentatively, D is TRBD1 (5 bases). This CDR3 is built from 15 residues. V gave up 3 bases and J gave up 0 bases, with 10 bases separating them. In germline, CDR1 is SGHRS, CDR2 YFSETQ. The CDR3 DNA sequence: TGCGCCAGCAGCTCGGAGGGGTACTCTGGAAACACCATATATTTT. This sequence encodes CASSSEGYSGNTIYF.

J is TRBJ2-3 and V is TRBV18, with TRBD1 matching 10 bases. V lost 3 bases to trimming and J lost 1 base; unmatched junction nucleotides: 1. Germline loops: CDR1 KGHSH, CDR2 LQKENI. This CDR3 region has 15 residues. In DNA form, the CDR3 reads TGTGCCAGCTCACCGGGGACAGGGGGCACAGATACGCAGTATTTT. It is translated as CASSPGTGGTDTQYF.

The V call is TRBV5-4, the J call TRBJ2-7; TRBD2 is a possible D gene (6 bases). The CDR3 sequence is 15 residues long. Germline V CDR1 and CDR2: SGHNT, YYREEE (reference sequence). V was cut by 0 bases and J by 2 bases, with 12 bases left in between. In nucleotides, the CDR3 is TGTGCCAGCAGCTTGGGTAGCGGTTTAACCTACGAGCAGTACTTC. Its protein product is CASSLGSGLTYEQYF. Variable domain in full (rest from reference TRBV5-4 and TRBJ2-7): ETGVTQSPTHLIKTRGQQVTLRCSSQSGHNTVSWYQQALGQGPQFIFQYYREEENGRGNFPPRFSGLQFPNYSSELNVNALELDDSALYLCASSLGSGLTYEQYFGPGTRLTVT.